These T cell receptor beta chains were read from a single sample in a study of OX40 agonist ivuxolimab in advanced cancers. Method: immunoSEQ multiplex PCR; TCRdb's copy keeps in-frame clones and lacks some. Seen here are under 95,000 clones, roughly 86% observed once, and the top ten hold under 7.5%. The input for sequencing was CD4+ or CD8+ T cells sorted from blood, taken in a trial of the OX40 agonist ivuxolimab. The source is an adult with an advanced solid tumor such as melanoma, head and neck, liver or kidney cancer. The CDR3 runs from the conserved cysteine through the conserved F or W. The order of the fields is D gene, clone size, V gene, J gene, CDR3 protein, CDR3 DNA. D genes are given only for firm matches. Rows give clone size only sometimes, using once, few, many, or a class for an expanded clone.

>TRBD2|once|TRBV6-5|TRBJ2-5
CASSYSGLAVGETQYF
TGTGCCAGCAGTTACTCGGGACTAGCGGTGGGAGAGACCCAGTACTTC
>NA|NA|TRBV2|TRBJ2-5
CASSEAETQYF
TGTGCCAGCAGTGAAGCGGAGACCCAGTACTTC
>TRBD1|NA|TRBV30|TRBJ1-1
CAWNRPGGGNTEAFF
TGTGCCTGGAACCGACCAGGGGGGGGGAACACTGAAGCTTTCTTT
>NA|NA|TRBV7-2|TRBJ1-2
CASTPRLANYGYTF
TGTGCCAGCACTCCGAGGTTAGCTAACTATGGCTACACCTTC
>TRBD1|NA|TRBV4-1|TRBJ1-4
CASSQGERGREKLFF
TGCGCCAGCAGCCAAGGTGAGAGGGGGCGCGAAAAACTGTTTTTT
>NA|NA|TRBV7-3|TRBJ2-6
CASSLSGAFGANVLTF
TGTGCCAGCAGCTTGAGTGGGGCCTTTGGGGCCAACGTCCTGACTTTC
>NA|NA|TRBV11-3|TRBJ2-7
CASSLMSRTSYEQYF
TGTGCCAGCAGCTTAATGTCGAGAACCTCCTACGAGCAGTACTTC
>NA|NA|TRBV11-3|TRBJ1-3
CASSYGVGTGNTIYF
TGTGCCAGCAGCTATGGTGTGGGCACTGGAAACACCATATATTTT
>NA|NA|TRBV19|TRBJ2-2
CASLPQSVNTGELFF
TGTGCCAGTCTTCCCCAATCAGTGAACACCGGGGAGCTGTTTTTT
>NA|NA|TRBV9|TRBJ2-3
CASSGGLSGATDTQYF
TGTGCCAGCAGCGGGGGCCTTAGCGGAGCCACAGATACGCAGTATTTT
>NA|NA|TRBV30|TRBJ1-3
CAWSVAGALGNTIYF
TGTGCCTGGAGTGTAGCCGGGGCGCTTGGAAACACCATATATTTT
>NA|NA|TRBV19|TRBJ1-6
CASSIPRSSGNSPLHF
TGTGCCAGTAGTATACCCCGGTCGTCGGGTAATTCACCCCTCCACTTT
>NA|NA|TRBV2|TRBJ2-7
CASSEERGEQYF
TGTGCCAGCAGTGAAGAGAGGGGTGAGCAGTACTTC
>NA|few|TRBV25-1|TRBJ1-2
CASSEYPEGGYTF
TGTGCCAGCAGTGAATACCCCGAGGGGGGCTACACCTTC
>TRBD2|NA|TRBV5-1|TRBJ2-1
CASSRDSGDSYNEQFF
TGCGCCAGCTCTCGGGATAGCGGGGACTCCTACAATGAGCAGTTCTTC
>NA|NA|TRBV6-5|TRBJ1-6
CASSYSGTPQHSPLHF
TGTGCCAGCAGTTACTCGGGGACACCCCAGCACTCACCCCTCCACTTT
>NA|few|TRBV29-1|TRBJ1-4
CSAYLNEKLFF
TGCAGCGCGTACTTAAATGAAAAACTGTTTTTT
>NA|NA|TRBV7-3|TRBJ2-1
CASSLQGRLGNEQFF
TGTGCCAGCAGCTTACAGGGCCGACTCGGCAATGAGCAGTTCTTC
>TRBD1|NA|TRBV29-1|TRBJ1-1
CSVERGTGGTEAFF
TGCAGCGTTGAAAGAGGGACAGGGGGCACTGAAGCTTTCTTT
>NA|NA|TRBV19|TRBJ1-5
CASSRSREQPQHF
TGTGCCAGTAGTAGAAGTAGGGAACAGCCCCAGCATTTT
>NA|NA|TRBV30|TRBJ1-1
CAWSARWGGRTEAFF
TGTGCCTGGAGCGCCCGGTGGGGGGGGCGGACTGAAGCTTTCTTT
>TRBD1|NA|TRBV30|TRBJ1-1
CAWSPRRDRGQGTEAFF
TGTGCCTGGAGTCCACGGAGGGACAGGGGGCAGGGAACTGAAGCTTTCTTT
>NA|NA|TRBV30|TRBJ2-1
CAWSPMEVSSYNEQFF
TGTGCCTGGAGTCCCATGGAGGTGAGCTCCTACAATGAGCAGTTCTTC
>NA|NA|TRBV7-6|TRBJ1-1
CASSFAQGTEAFF
TGTGCCAGCAGCTTTGCTCAGGGCACTGAAGCTTTCTTT
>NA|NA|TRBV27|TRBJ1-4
CASSPRATNEKLFF
TGTGCCAGCAGTCCGAGGGCGACTAATGAAAAACTGTTTTTT
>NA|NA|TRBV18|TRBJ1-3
CASSPSKRDTIYF
TGTGCCAGCTCACCTTCTAAACGGGACACCATATATTTT
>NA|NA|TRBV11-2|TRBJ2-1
CASSFTEGPNEQFF
TGTGCCAGCAGCTTCACTGAGGGGCCCAATGAGCAGTTCTTC
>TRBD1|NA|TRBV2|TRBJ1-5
CASSPQGAYQPQHF
TGTGCCAGCAGTCCACAGGGGGCGTATCAGCCCCAGCATTTT
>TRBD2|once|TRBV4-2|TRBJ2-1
CASSRILAVSSYNEQFF
TGTGCCAGCAGCCGCATCCTAGCGGTGAGCTCCTACAATGAGCAGTTCTTC
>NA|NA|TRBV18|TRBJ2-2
CASSPLRRDNTGELFF
TGTGCCAGCTCACCACTCCGTCGCGACAACACCGGGGAGCTGTTTTTT
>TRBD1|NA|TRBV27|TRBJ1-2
CASMGQGNGYTF
TGTGCCAGCATGGGACAGGGGAATGGCTACACCTTC
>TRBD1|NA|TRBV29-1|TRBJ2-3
CSADRGDSTDTQYF
TGCAGCGCGGACAGGGGCGACTCCACAGATACGCAGTATTTT
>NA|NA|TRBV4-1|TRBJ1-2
CASSPQVPSNYGYTF
TGCGCCAGCAGCCCCCAAGTGCCCTCTAACTATGGCTACACCTTC
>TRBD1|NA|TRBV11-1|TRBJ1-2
CASSIGQGTTYGYTF
TGTGCCAGCAGCATTGGACAGGGAACGACATATGGCTACACCTTC
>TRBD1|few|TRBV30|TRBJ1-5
CAFNFGTGYNQPQHF
TGTGCCTTCAACTTTGGGACAGGCTACAATCAGCCCCAGCATTTT
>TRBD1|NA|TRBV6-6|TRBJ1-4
CASSYGTATNEKLFF
TGTGCCAGCAGTTACGGGACAGCAACTAATGAAAAACTGTTTTTT
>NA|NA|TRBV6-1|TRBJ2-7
CAIRRGPYEQYF
TGTGCCATCAGACGGGGACCCTACGAGCAGTACTTC
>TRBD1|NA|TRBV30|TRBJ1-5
CAWSRQGGGNQPQHF
TGTGCCTGGAGCCGACAGGGAGGCGGCAATCAGCCCCAGCATTTT
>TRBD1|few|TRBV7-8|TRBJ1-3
CASSAGQGNTIYF
TGTGCCAGCAGCGCGGGACAGGGAAACACCATATATTTT
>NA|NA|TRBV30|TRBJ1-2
CAWRGGSGYTF
TGTGCCTGGAGAGGCGGGAGTGGCTACACCTTC
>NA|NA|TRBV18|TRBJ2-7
CASSPRRANDEQYF
TGTGCCAGCTCACCACGTCGGGCTAACGACGAGCAGTACTTC